This T cell receptor beta chain was sequenced for a study of CD8+ T cells in alopecia areata. Study-level results: Many of the expanded lesional clones endured in scalp and blood while on tofacitinib.

Trimming cost V 0 bases and J 9 bases, with 11 bases left between them. Germline lookup yields CDR1 SGHAT and CDR2 FQNNGV. The CDR3 covers 13 residues. The treatment: oral pan-JAK inhibitor, 5-10 mg twice daily. As the sequencing template, cDNA was produced by extracting RNA and reverse transcribing it. Sequencing was performed with immunoSEQ multiplex PCR; in TCRdb, only in-frame clones are kept and a portion is missing. This sample has some 150,000 clones; 45% to 60% occur once, and the top ten carry around 15%. Details on this clone: Its antigen remains unidentified.

The specimen was CD8+ T cells sorted from blood, collected at week 4, from a patient treated with tofacitinib. This clonotype was sampled from a human donor with alopecia areata. The J gene is TRBJ2-5, the V gene TRBV11-2; D unclear. CDR3 residues: CASSLDPVASQYF. The CDR3 DNA follows: TGTGCCAGCAGCTTAGACCCCGTAGCATCCCAGTACTTC. Full variable domain (missing parts from reference TRBV11-2 and TRBJ2-5): EAGVAQSPRYKIIEKRQSVAFWCNPISGHATLYWYQQILGQGPKLLIQFQNNGVVDDSQLPKDRFSAERLKGVDSTLKIQPAKLEDSAVYLCASSLDPVASQYFGPGTRLLVL.